The TCR beta chain under discussion was sequenced for a study of blood T cell repertoires in COVID-19. TCRdb's copy holds only in-frame clones and misses some; the assay was immunoSEQ multiplex PCR. The table lists some 42,000 clones, around nine tenths of them singletons. Sample: peripheral blood. This sequence originates from a human donor in a cohort sampled during active COVID-19.

The CDR3 reads CASSYHRGQDGYTF. The CDR3 region has the DNA TGTGCCAGCAGTTACCACAGGGGGCAGGATGGCTACACCTTC. The J gene is TRBJ1-2, the V gene TRBV6-5; 9 bases are a match to TRBD1. Germline CDR1 reads MNHEY; CDR2 reads SVGAGI. Losses at the gene ends were 2 bases for V and 6 bases for J; bases not matched to a gene: 4. This CDR3 is 14 amino acids long.